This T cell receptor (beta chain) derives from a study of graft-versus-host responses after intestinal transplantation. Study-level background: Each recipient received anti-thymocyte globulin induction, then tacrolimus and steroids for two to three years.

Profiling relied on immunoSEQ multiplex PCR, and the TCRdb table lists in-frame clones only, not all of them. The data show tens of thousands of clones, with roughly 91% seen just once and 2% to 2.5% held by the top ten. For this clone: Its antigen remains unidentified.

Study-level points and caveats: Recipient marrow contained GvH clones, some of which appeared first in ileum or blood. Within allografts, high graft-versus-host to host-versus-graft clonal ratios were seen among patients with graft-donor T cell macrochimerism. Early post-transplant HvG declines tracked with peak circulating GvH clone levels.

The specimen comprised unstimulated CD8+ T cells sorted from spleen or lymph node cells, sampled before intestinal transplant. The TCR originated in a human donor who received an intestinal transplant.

CDR3 bases: TGTGCCAGCAGCAAAGGTTTCCAGGGGGCTTTCTATGGCTACACCTTC. Amino acid sequence: CASSKGFQGAFYGYTF. The J gene is TRBJ1-2, the V gene TRBV21-1; the table's D call, TRBD1, has no DNA check behind it. TRBV21-1 counts as a pseudogene. The CDR3 totals 16 residues.